Following are 18 T cell receptor beta chains from one sample sequenced in a study of CD8 T cells in Susac syndrome. Random hexamers were used to reverse transcribe an amount of roughly 0.5 to 1 ug RNA. MiXCR, applied by TCRdb to the immunoSEQ multiplex PCR reads, yields one record per CDR3 protein. The sample includes fewer than 350,000 distinct CDR3 sequences, about 91% of them seen just once. Sequenced: CD4+ T cells from PBMCs. These receptors came from a human donor with multiple sclerosis.

This chain connects TRBV7-8 to TRBJ2-3; the match to TRBD2 covers 11 bases. CDR3 size: 18 residues. CDR1 is SGHVS, CDR2 FQNEAQ, per germline. V lost 5 bases and J lost 6; bases outside the gene matches: 16. As DNA, the CDR3 is TGTGCCAGCAGCCCACGGGCTAGCGGGGGGCCTTCGGGGGATACGCAGTATTTT. Protein: CASSPRASGGPSGDTQYF. Combining the CDR3 with reference TRBV7-8 and TRBJ2-3 gives the whole variable domain GAGVSQSPRYKVAKRGQDVALRCDPISGHVSLFWYQQALGQGPEFLTYFQNEAQLDKSGLPSDRFFAERPEGSVSTLKIQRTQQEDSAVYLCASSPRASGGPSGDTQYFGPGTRLTVL.

This chain links TRBV5-1 with TRBJ2-7; the match to TRBD2 covers 12 bases. V lost 3 bases, J lost 6 bases, and 13 bases stayed unmatched. Germline V gene lookup returns CDR1 SGHRS and CDR2 YFSETQ. This CDR3 spans 17 amino acids. The CDR3 reads CASSSQLAGGPKGEQYF. The CDR3, as DNA: TGCGCCAGCAGCTCACAACTAGCGGGAGGACCCAAGGGCGAGCAGTACTTC.

Concerning this clonotype: Germline is not matched at one junction end, which may reflect a read error. This rearrangement joins TRBV6-2 or TRBV6-3 to TRBJ2-1; 8 bases align to TRBD2. This CDR3 is 17 amino acids long. Germline-derived CDR1 and CDR2 are MNHEY and SVGEGT. The CDR3 nucleotides read TGTGCTAGCAGCACCCGCCTTAGCGGGAAGTCCTACAATGAGCAGTTCTTC. It codes for CASSTRLSGKSYNEQFF.

V and J are TRBV7-2 and TRBJ2-5, with 10 bases fitting TRBD2. Unmatched junction bases numbered 6, after V lost 1 base and J lost 4 bases. The CDR3 is 16 amino acids. CDR1 SGHTA and CDR2 FQGNSA come from the germline V gene. CDR3 loop: CASSLGVAGGLETQYF. The CDR3 DNA is TGTGCCAGCAGCTTAGGAGTAGCGGGAGGCCTAGAGACCCAGTACTTC.

The chain is built from TRBV5-1 and TRBJ2-7; maybe TRBD2 (7 bases). The CDR3 has 13 amino acids. The ends were cut back, 6 bases at V and 6 bases at J, with 16 bases in the middle. Germline V gene sequence: CDR1 SGHRS, CDR2 YFSETQ. The CDR3 region is CASTPGGGSEQYF. DNA for the CDR3: TGCGCCAGCACCCCCGGGGGCGGGAGCGAGCAGTACTTC.

The V and J genes are TRBV4-1 and TRBJ2-2; 7 nucleotides line up with TRBD1. CDR1 MGHRA and CDR2 YSYEKL come from the germline V gene. The junction had 4 bases not matched to a gene; V was cut back by 2 bases and J by 1 base. This CDR3 comprises 16 residues. CDR3 in DNA: TGCGCCAGCAGCCAACCCCGACAGGGGAACACCGGGGAGCTGTTTTTT. This gives the protein CASSQPRQGNTGELFF.

CDR3 sequence: CASSLVSGRTYEQYF. CDR3 DNA sequence: TGTGCCAGCAGCTTAGTATCAGGCAGAACCTACGAGCAGTACTTC. V usage is TRBV7-9 and J usage is TRBJ2-7; D call uncertain. Trimming stripped 1 base from V and 2 bases from J, with 12 bases between. From germline, CDR1 is SEHNR and CDR2 FQNEAQ (reference sequence). The CDR3 loop spans 15 amino acids.

The chain joins TRBV14 to TRBJ2-7; a weak D match, TRBD1 (6 bases). Germline V gene lookup returns CDR1 SGHDN and CDR2 FVKESK. The CDR3 loop spans 15 amino acids. V lost 3 bases to trimming and J lost 0 bases, with 12 bases between them. CDR3 in DNA: TGTGCCAGCAGCCAGGCAGGGGTAAGCTCCTACGAGCAGTACTTC. As protein: CASSQAGVSSYEQYF.

The chain recombines TRBV5-1 with TRBJ2-2, with unresolved D. This CDR3 has 15 residues. CDR1 is SGHRS and CDR2 is YFSETQ in the germline V gene. The V and J ends lost 2 bases and 1 base respectively, with 9 bases between them. CDR3 amino acids: CASSFYSLNTGELFF. CDR3 bases: TGCGCCAGCAGCTTTTACAGTTTGAACACCGGGGAGCTGTTTTTT. Combining the CDR3 with reference TRBV5-1 and TRBJ2-2 gives the whole variable domain KAGVTQTPRYLIKTRGQQVTLSCSPISGHRSVSWYQQTPGQGLQFLFEYFSETQRNKGNFPGRFSGRQFSNSRSEMNVSTLELGDSALYLCASSFYSLNTGELFFGEGSRLTVL.

The rearrangement links TRBV20-1 to TRBJ2-3, with D unclear. CDR1 is DFQATT and CDR2 is SNEGSKA in the germline V gene (reference sequence). CDR3 length: 10 amino acids. V was pared by 6 bases and J by 8 bases, with 9 bases between. CDR3 protein: CSAVTGTQYF. CDR3 bases: TGCAGTGCGGTGACGGGTACGCAGTATTTT.

The V gene is TRBV20-1, the J gene TRBJ1-5; D may be TRBD1 (5 bases). This CDR3 region has 14 residues. Trimming took 5 bases from V and 2 from J, leaving 13 bases between them. CDR1 and CDR2 from the germline V gene are DFQATT and SNEGSKA (reference sequence). CDR3 bases: TGCAGTGCTGCTAGACCGGGGGGCAATCAGCCCCAGCATTTT. It yields the protein CSAARPGGNQPQHF.

The chain carries TRBV20-1 and TRBJ2-3, with D possibly matching TRBD2 (6 bases). Between the trimmed V and J ends, which lost 5 bases and 0 bases, there was a span of 18 bases. The CDR3 runs 16 residues. CDR1 and CDR2 from the germline V gene are DFQATT and SNEGSKA (reference sequence). The CDR3 loop reads CSALSGVGWSTDTQYF. CDR3 sequence (DNA): TGCAGTGCTCTTAGCGGAGTGGGGTGGAGCACAGATACGCAGTATTTT.

The chain carries TRBV29-1 and TRBJ2-5, with 10 bases lining up with TRBD2. The CDR3 is 14 amino acids. Looked up from germline, CDR1 is SQVTM and CDR2 is ANQGSEA. J lost 5 bases, V lost 2 bases, and 5 bases had no gene match. CDR3 sequence (DNA): TGCAGCGTTGAACGGACTAGCGGTGGGGAGACCCAGTACTTC. It encodes CSVERTSGGETQYF.

The J gene is TRBJ2-6, the V gene TRBV19; the D is unclear. Germline CDR1 and CDR2: LNHDA and SQIVND (reference sequence). Trimming shortened V by 8 bases and J by 0 bases, and 8 bases separated the two germline ends. This CDR3 spans 14 amino acids. The CDR3 region is CASRTNSGANVLTF. The CDR3 coding sequence is TGTGCCAGTCGTACTAACTCTGGGGCCAACGTCCTGACTTTC.

The gene calls are TRBV5-1 and TRBJ1-2; possible D gene TRBD1, 5 bases. Trimming took 1 base from V and 2 from J, leaving 15 bases between them. In germline, CDR1 is SGHRS, CDR2 YFSETQ. This CDR3 contains 16 residues. The CDR3 loop reads CASSLFSSGRNYGYTF. In DNA, the CDR3 is TGCGCCAGCAGCTTGTTTTCTTCAGGGAGGAACTATGGCTACACCTTC.

The CDR3 region is CASRQGARTVNTEAFF. CDR3 nucleotides: TGTGCCAGCAGACAGGGGGCGCGAACAGTGAACACTGAAGCTTTCTTT. The gene calls are TRBV6-1 and TRBJ1-1, with TRBD1 matching over 9 bases. Unmatched junction bases numbered 8, after V lost 6 bases and J lost 0 bases. CDR1 MNHNS and CDR2 SASEGT come from the germline V gene. CDR3 length equals 16 residues.

The CDR3 sequence is CASSLVLAGRYEQYF. The DNA for the CDR3 is TGTGCCAGCAGCTTAGTTCTAGCGGGACGCTACGAGCAGTACTTC. The V gene is TRBV7-9, the J gene TRBJ2-7; 9 positions agree with TRBD2. The junction had 4 bases not matched to a gene; V was cut back by 1 base and J by 3 bases. This CDR3 comprises 15 residues. Germline CDR1 SEHNR, CDR2 FQNEAQ (reference sequence). Drawing the rest from reference TRBV7-9 and TRBJ2-7, the complete variable domain is DTGVSQNPRHKITKRGQNVTFRCDPISEHNRLYWYRQTLGQGPEFLTYFQNEAQLEKSRLLSDRFSAERPKGSFSTLEIQRTEQGDSAMYLCASSLVLAGRYEQYFGPGTRLTVT.

V and J are TRBV9 and TRBJ2-1; 7 bases line up with TRBD2. The V and J ends lost 0 bases and 7 bases, in that order; junction bases with no gene match: 7. This CDR3 comprises 15 residues. CDR1 and CDR2 from the germline V gene are SGDLS and YYNGEE. CDR3 sequence (DNA): TGTGCCAGCAGCGTAGGCGGGAGAGGTTTGAATGAGCAGTTCTTC. Translation gives CASSVGGRGLNEQFF. The complete variable domain, with remaining parts taken from reference TRBV9 and TRBJ2-1, reads DSGVTQTPKHLITATGQRVTLRCSPRSGDLSVYWYQQSLDQGLQFLIQYYNGEERAKGNILERFSAQQFPDLHSELNLSSLELGDSALYFCASSVGGRGLNEQFFGPGTRLTVL.